Below, one T cell receptor beta chain is given with its context. This clonotype has a handful of counts. The antigen it recognizes is unknown. No quality values exist for individual bases; no much larger clone is one base distant. Library prep was done by 5' RACE. Sequencing was performed on a NextSeq 500. In the TCR library protocol, unique molecular identifiers were attached to individual cDNA molecules to correct for PCR bias and sequencing error. TCR alpha and beta chains were both sequenced, and the abundances of alpha and beta sequences in each sample were closely correlated with each other. For the original study's pipeline: Decombinator V4 was used to annotate the V gene, J gene and CDR3 of the TCR sequences. TCRs were defined as expanded if a significant change between any two time points was detected under a Poisson model with p below 0.0001. TCR abundances were normalised to the total number of TCRs sequenced per sample and expressed as counts per million. TRAV1-2 paired with TRAJ12, TRAJ20 or TRAJ33 defined MAIT TCRs, while TRAV10 paired with TRAJ18 defined iNKT TCRs. VDJdb, accessed 1 November 2021, was searched for CMV, EBV and SARS-CoV-2 annotated TCRs, excluding TCRs annotated for multiple antigens. TCRdb ran its own pipeline on the public reads, namely fastp trimming at Q25 and MiXCR clone calling, and kept in-frame beta chains. Every entry covers one CDR3 protein and lists the most common genes and DNA from its rows. The V and J calls come from TCRdb's annotation, not from the publication. This sample holds approximately 88,000 distinct CDR3 sequences; roughly an eighth were observed only once. The ten most abundant clones make up around 1.5% of the sample.

This entry is derived from a study of early T cells in non-severe SARS-CoV-2 infection (dated by TCRdb to the early 2020s). In terms of the full investigation: TCR sequencing used bulk RNA from unsorted whole blood, so alpha and beta chains could not be paired. Summary of the overall study and its limitations: Matching against VDJdb was skewed toward anti-spike CD8 responses, likely underestimated virus-specific expansions, and missed private and CD4 specificities.

The study was a case-control design nested within a healthcare worker cohort in London, UK, with weekly nasopharyngeal swab PCR tests and blood sampling. Healthcare workers were recruited during the week of the UK lockdown, between 23 and 31 March 2020, and followed weekly for up to roughly 16 weeks. The CDR3 numbers 14 residues from cysteine through phenylalanine. Only CDR3 DNA is held: 42 bases, read in frame from base 1. The trim is 0 bases for V and 6 bases for J, with a gap of 9 bases between the germline ends. CDR1 and CDR2 are drawn from the germline V gene: SGHRS, YFSETQ. Sequencing was done on a sample of whole blood. This receptor was taken from an adult who was a healthcare worker with PCR-confirmed SARS-CoV-2 infection or an uninfected control (not recorded which). The chain is assembled from TRBV5-1 and TRBJ2-2; no D gene can be assigned with confidence. Here is the DNA: TGCGCCAGCAGCTTGGAGGTGGACGCCGGGGAGCTGTTTTTT. It is translated as CASSLEVDAGELFF.